The clone carrying this TCR beta chain came up a few times. Its antigen is still unknown. This entry belongs to a study of T-cell memory formation after mild COVID-19. Study outcomes and limitations: Clones that shrank (day 15 to 85) were balanced CD4/CD8, whereas later expanders leaned CD4+. Largely, contracting CD4+ clones fell within CM and EM, and contracting CD8+ clones within EMRA.

cDNA libraries for TCR alpha and TCR beta, carrying sample barcodes and UMIs, came from 5'RACE with constant-segment primers. TCRdb re-called the 5' RACE reads with MiXCR, one entry per CDR3 protein. Seen here are 85,000 to 130,000 distinct CDR3 sequences, around 11% observed once, and the top ten hold roughly 27%. Source material: PBMCs or a T cell subset sorted from them (not recorded which). The TCR sequence derives from an adult woman who had mild COVID-19 (a few samples of this study predate the infection). Cell type and time point are not known.

The CDR3 spells CASSYGRSTGELFF. In nucleotides, the CDR3 is TGTGCCAGCAGCTACGGACGGAGCACCGGGGAGCTGTTTTTT. The rearrangement uses TRBV7-2 and TRBJ2-2; unclear D gene. The CDR3 runs 14 residues. Germline V gene data show CDR1 as SGHTA and CDR2 as FQGNSA. The V and J ends lost 4 bases and 4 bases respectively, with 10 bases between them.